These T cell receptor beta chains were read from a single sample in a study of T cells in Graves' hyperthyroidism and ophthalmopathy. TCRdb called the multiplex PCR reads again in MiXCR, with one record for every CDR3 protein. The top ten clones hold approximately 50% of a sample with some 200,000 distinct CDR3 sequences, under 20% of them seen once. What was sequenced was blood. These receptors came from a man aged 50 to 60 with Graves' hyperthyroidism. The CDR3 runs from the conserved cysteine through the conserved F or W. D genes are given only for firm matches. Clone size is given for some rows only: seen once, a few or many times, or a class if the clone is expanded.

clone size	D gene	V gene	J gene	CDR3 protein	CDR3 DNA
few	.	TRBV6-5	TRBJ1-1	CASSYGGRGTEAFF	TGTGCCAGCAGTTACGGGGGGAGGGGGACTGAAGCTTTCTTT
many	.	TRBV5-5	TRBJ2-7	CASRFGQKNYEQYF	TGTGCCAGCAGATTCGGACAGAAGAACTACGAGCAGTACTTC
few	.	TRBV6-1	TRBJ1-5	CASGGGNQPQHF	TGTGCCAGCGGGGGTGGCAATCAGCCCCAGCATTTT
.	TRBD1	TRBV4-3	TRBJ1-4	CASSQGQGAEKLFF	TGCGCCAGCAGCCAAGGACAGGGGGCAGAAAAACTGTTTTTT
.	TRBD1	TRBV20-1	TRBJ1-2	CSASGTENYGYTF	TGCAGTGCTTCCGGGACAGAGAACTATGGCTACACCTTC
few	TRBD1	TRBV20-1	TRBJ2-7	CSATGTGSYEQYF	TGCAGTGCCACCGGGACAGGGTCCTACGAGCAGTACTTC
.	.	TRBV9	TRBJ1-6	CASSTGSGSHSPLHF	TGTGCCAGCAGCACGGGCTCAGGGTCACATTCACCCCTCCACTTT
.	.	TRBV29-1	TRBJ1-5	CSVEDQGVGGGQHF	TGCAGCGTTGAAGATCAAGGGGTCGGTGGGGGCCAGCATTTT
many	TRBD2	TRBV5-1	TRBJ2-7	CASSPRLAGGPIYEQYF	TGCGCCAGCAGCCCGCGACTAGCGGGAGGGCCGATCTACGAGCAGTACTTC
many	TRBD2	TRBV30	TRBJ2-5	CAWSEASGQETQYF	TGTGCCTGGAGTGAGGCTAGCGGCCAAGAGACCCAGTACTTC
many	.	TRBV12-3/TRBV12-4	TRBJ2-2	CASSFGGPTGELFF	TGTGCCAGCAGTTTTGGGGGACCCACCGGGGAGCTGTTTTTT
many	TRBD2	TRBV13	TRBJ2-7	CASSSGTSGRKYEQYF	TGTGCCAGCAGCAGCGGGACTAGCGGGAGAAAATACGAGCAGTACTTC
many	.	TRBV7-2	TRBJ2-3	CASSLASGGTDTQYF	TGTGCCAGCAGCTTAGCTTCAGGAGGCACAGATACGCAGTATTTT
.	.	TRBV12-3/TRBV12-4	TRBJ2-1	CASIQDTGGFYNEQFF	TGTGCCAGCATCCAAGACACGGGGGGCTTCTACAATGAGCAGTTCTTC
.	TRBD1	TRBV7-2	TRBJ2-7	CASSYGTGYEQYF	TGTGCCAGCAGCTACGGGACAGGCTACGAGCAGTACTTC
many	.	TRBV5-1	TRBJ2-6	CASSFGTSSGANVLTF	TGCGCCAGCAGCTTCGGAACTAGCTCTGGGGCCAACGTCCTGACTTTC
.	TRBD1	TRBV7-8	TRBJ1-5	CASSLGQGDYSNQPQHF	TGTGCCAGCAGCTTAGGACAGGGGGACTATAGCAATCAGCCCCAGCATTTT
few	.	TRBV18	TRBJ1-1	CASSRDVNTEAFF	TGTGCCAGCTCAAGAGACGTGAACACTGAAGCTTTCTTT
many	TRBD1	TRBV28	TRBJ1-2	CASSTSTGTGGYGYTF	TGTGCCAGCAGTACTTCAACCGGGACAGGGGGCTATGGCTACACCTTC
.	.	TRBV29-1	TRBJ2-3	CSVDHGSTDTQYF	TGCAGCGTTGATCACGGTAGCACAGATACGCAGTATTTT
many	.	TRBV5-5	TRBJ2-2	CASSRWDTNTGELFF	TGTGCCAGCAGCCGGTGGGACACCAACACCGGGGAGCTGTTTTTT
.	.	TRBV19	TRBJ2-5	CASSIGGPETQYF	TGTGCCAGTAGTATTGGAGGGCCAGAGACCCAGTACTTC
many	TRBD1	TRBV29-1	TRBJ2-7	CSVEQGAYEQYF	TGCAGCGTTGAACAGGGGGCCTACGAGCAGTACTTC
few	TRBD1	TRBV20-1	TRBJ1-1	CSAEPARGRILTEAFF	TGCAGTGCCGAACCTGCCAGGGGGCGCATACTCACTGAAGCTTTCTTT
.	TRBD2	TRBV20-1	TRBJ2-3	CSARLAGSTDTQYF	TGCAGTGCCAGACTAGCGGGAAGCACAGATACGCAGTATTTT
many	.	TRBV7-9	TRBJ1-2	CASSLESSGYTF	TGTGCCAGCAGCTTAGAATCGAGTGGCTACACCTTC
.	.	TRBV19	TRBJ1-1	CASGIRARGANTEAFF	TGTGCCAGTGGTATTCGGGCACGGGGCGCGAACACTGAAGCTTTCTTT
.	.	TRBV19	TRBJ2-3	CASSTSGYTDTQYF	TGTGCCAGTAGTACCAGTGGTTACACAGATACGCAGTATTTT
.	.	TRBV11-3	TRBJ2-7	CASSSGPTYEQYF	TGTGCCAGCAGCTCGGGACCAACCTACGAGCAGTACTTC
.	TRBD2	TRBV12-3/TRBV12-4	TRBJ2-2	CASSFTTSFPHGELFF	TGTGCCAGCAGTTTTACGACTAGCTTTCCCCACGGGGAGCTGTTTTTT
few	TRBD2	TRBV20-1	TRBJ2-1	CSARASSGSRGYNEQFF	TGCAGTGCTAGAGCGTCTAGCGGGAGTCGGGGTTACAATGAGCAGTTCTTC
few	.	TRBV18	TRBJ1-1	CASRNLNTEAFF	TGTGCCAGCCGGAACCTGAACACTGAAGCTTTCTTT